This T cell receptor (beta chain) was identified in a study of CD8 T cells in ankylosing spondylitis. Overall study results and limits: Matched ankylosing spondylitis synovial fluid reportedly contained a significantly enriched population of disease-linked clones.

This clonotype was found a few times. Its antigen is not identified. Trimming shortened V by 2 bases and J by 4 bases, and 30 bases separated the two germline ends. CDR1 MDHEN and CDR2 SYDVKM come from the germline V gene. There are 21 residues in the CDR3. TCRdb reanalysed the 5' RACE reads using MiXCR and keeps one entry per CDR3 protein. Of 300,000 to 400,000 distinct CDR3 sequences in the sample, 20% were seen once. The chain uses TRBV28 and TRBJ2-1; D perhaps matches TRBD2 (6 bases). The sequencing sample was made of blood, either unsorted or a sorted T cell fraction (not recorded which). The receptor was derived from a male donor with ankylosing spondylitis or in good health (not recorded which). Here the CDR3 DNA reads TGTGCCAGCAGTTTAGCAAAGCCAGGAGGTAGCGGAAAAGCTCTATACAATGAGCAGTTCTTC. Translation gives CASSLAKPGGSGKALYNEQFF.